This record looks at one TCR beta chain sequence and its context. This clone came up a few times. The antigen it binds to is not known. The record has no base qualities; no much larger clone is one base away. These data are taken from a study of blood T cell repertoires in COVID-19 (dated by TCRdb to 2018 to 2021). With regard to the full study: ImmuneRACE Cohort 3 recovered participants were defined by two consecutive negative NP/OP PCR tests, healthcare professional clearance, or symptom resolution. Samples from collaborators originated in the United States, Italy and Spain and spanned both the acute and convalescent phases of COVID-19. The prospective study material was composed of cDNA or gDNA derived from T cells, B-cell-depleted T cells, or PBMCs. Subjects who had been exposed to COVID-19, were actively infected with it, or had recovered from it provided the deeply sampled blood TCRbeta repertoires that made up the dataset. The repertoires were released in a freely available public database intended as a resource for research on the immune response to SARS-CoV-2. Samples were obtained from the ongoing ImmuneRACE study (first 160 participants) and from roughly 1,300 subjects provided by 6 global collaborators. The sample metadata nearly always contained a de-identified subject ID, COVID-19 status, age in years and sex. Where available, HLA class I and class II types were obtained from metadata supplied by the sample provider rather than from assay-based typing. General study outcomes and caveats: How much clinical and demographic metadata was included differed by source and by participant, and the metadata was provided uncurated.

Participants in the prospective study were enrolled through a virtual design, were aged about 18 to 100 years, and lived in roughly 24 United States geographic areas. In the prospective study, cohorts were assigned on the basis of participant-reported clinical history obtained from a screening survey and a study questionnaire. In the prospective study, whole blood, serum and a nasopharyngeal or oropharyngeal swab were collected from each participant by mobile phlebotomists. Over a roughly 2-month period, participants in the prospective study had the option of providing additional blood draws and questionnaires. Blood samples from the prospective study were shipped frozen or at room temperature prior to DNA extraction. The CDR3 runs 16 residues from the cysteine to the phenylalanine. The entry retains the CDR3 DNA only, 48 bases that are in frame from base 1. V is pruned by 3 bases and J by 6 bases, leaving 8 bases of the junction without a gene match. CDR1 is given as KGHDR and CDR2 as SFDVKD, both from the germline V gene.

The immunoSEQ Assay, a bias-controlled multiplex PCR, was used to amplify TCRbeta CDR3 regions from genomic DNA. In the original analysis: The number of nucleated cells in each sample was estimated from the amplification of reference gene primers within the assay. To quantify the absolute abundance of each unique TCRbeta CDR3 rearrangement, sequence reads were collapsed and filtered. For each sample, productive Simpson clonality was calculated as the square root of Simpson's diversity index across productive rearrangements. Entries here come from immuneACCESS through TCRdb and include only in-frame sequences with V and J called. Some clones fail to appear in such tables; in the studies checked, an unresolved V gene covers under half of the shortfall, and the cause of the remainder is unknown. That table supplies the V and J calls and clone size; D and trimming were determined from the DNA. This sample gives a few hundred thousand clones in total; about 88% of them show up just once. The ten largest make up 2% to 2.5% of the sample.

This receptor was taken from a woman aged 55-70 years in a cohort exposed to, infected with or recovered from COVID-19 (not recorded which). The receptor chain draws on TRBV24-1 and TRBJ2-1, with 9 middle bases fitting TRBD1. Sequenced: PBMCs or T cells enriched from blood (not recorded which). The sequenced DNA is TGTGCCACCAGTGATCCCGGGACAGGGATTGGCAATGAGCAGTTCTTC. It encodes CATSDPGTGIGNEQFF.